A single sample is the source of the 4 T cell receptor beta chains below, sequenced in a study of blood T cell repertoires in COVID-19 (dated by TCRdb to 2019 to 2021). Library generation was performed with the immunoSEQ multiplex PCR assay. Drawn from immuneACCESS, this table holds only the in-frame rearrangements with V and J called that TCRdb kept. Clones are partly lost; checked studies trace under half to an unresolved V gene and leave the rest unexplained. The sample table holds 120,000 or so clones, of which approximately 90% were seen once. The ten most abundant clones make up about 2% of the sample. Sequenced sample: peripheral blood. The source of these receptors is a woman in her forties or fifties with acute or convalescent COVID-19.

J is TRBJ1-2 and V is TRBV5-5, with a possible D match to TRBD1 (5 bases). Germline CDR1 is SGHKS and CDR2 is YYEKEE (reference sequence). The CDR3 runs 15 residues. Trimming took 2 bases from V and 4 from J, leaving 15 bases between them. The CDR3 DNA reads as TGTGCCAGCAGCTTTTCCCCGGGGGTTGGCTATGGCTACACCTTC. Amino acid sequence: CASSFSPGVGYGYTF.

The gene calls are TRBV10-3 and TRBJ1-1; the D is unclear. There are 15 residues in the CDR3. V gave up 8 bases and J gave up 1 base, with 17 bases separating them. Per germline, CDR1 ENHRY and CDR2 SYGVKD. In DNA form, the CDR3 reads TGTGCCATCTCCGAAGAGAGGCAGCCGAACACTGAAGCTTTCTTT. Its protein is CAISEERQPNTEAFF.

This clone was seen a few times. The chain links TRBV28 to TRBJ1-1, with TRBD1 matching 9 bases. This CDR3 contains 15 residues. J lost 4 bases, V lost 5 bases, and 8 bases had no gene match. The germline V gene has CDR1 MDHEN and CDR2 SYDVKM. As DNA, the CDR3 is TGTGCCAGCAGTACCACAGGGGGCCGGAGCACTGAAGCTTTCTTT. Translation gives CASSTTGGRSTEAFF.

V is TRBV6-1 and J is TRBJ1-4, with D maybe TRBD1 (5 bases). Germline CDR1 reads MNHNS; CDR2 reads SASEGT. CDR3 size: 17 residues. The germline V and J ends were trimmed by 2 bases and 0 bases, with 13 bases remaining between them. CDR3 DNA sequence: TGTGCCAGCAGTGAACGGGTCAGGGCTGCAACTAATGAAAAACTGTTTTTT. Encoded protein: CASSERVRAATNEKLFF.